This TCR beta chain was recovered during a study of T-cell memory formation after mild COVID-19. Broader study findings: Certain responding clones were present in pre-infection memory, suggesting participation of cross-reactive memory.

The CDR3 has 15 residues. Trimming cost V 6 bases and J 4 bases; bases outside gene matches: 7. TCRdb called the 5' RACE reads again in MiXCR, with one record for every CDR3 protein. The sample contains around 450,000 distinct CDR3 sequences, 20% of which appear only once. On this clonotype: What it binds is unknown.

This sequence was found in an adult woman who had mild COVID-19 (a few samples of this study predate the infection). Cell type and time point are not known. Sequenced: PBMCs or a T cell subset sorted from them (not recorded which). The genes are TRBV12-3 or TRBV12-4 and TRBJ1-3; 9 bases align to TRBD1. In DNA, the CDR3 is TGTGCCAGCAGCTTAAAGGGGACAGGGGGAAACACCATATATTTT. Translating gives CASSLKGTGGNTIYF.